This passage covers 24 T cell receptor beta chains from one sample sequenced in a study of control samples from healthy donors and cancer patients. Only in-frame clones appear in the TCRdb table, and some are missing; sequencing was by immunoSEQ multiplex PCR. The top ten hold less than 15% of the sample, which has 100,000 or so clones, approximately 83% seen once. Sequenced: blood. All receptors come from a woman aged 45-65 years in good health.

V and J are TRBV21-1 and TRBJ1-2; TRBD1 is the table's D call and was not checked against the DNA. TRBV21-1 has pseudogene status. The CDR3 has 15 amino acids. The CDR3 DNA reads TGTGCCAGCAGCAAAGCTTACAGGGAACACTATGGCTACACCTTC. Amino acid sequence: CASSKAYREHYGYTF.

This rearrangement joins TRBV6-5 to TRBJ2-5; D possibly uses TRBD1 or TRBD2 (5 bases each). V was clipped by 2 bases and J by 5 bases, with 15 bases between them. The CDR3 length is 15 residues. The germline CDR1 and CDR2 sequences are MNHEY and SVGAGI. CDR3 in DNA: TGTGCCAGCAGTTACGTGATGGGGACGCCGGAGACCCAGTACTTC. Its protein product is CASSYVMGTPETQYF.

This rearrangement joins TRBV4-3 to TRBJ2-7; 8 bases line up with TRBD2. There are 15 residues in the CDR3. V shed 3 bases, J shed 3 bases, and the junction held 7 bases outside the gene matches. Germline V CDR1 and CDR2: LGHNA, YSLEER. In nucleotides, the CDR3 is TGCGCCAGCAGCCAGGGGTCGGGGGGGGACTACGAGCAGTACTTC. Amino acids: CASSQGSGGDYEQYF.

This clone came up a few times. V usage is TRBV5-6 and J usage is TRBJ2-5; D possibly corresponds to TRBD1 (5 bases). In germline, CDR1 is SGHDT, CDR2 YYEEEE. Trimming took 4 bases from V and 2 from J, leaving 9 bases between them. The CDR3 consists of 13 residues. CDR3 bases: TGTGCCAGCAGCCCGCACAGGCAAGAGACCCAGTACTTC. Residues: CASSPHRQETQYF.

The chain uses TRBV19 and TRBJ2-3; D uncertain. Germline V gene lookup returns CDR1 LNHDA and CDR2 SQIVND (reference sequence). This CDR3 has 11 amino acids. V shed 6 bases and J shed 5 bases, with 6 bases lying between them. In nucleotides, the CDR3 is TGTGCCAGTAGCGCAGGAGATACGCAGTATTTT. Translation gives CASSAGDTQYF.

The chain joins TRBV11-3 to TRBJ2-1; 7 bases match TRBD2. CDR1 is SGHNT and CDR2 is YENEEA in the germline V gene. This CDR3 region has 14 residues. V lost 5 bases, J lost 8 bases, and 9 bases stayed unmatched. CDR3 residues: CASSVGLVSDEQFF. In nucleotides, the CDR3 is TGTGCCAGCAGCGTAGGACTAGTCAGCGATGAGCAGTTCTTC.

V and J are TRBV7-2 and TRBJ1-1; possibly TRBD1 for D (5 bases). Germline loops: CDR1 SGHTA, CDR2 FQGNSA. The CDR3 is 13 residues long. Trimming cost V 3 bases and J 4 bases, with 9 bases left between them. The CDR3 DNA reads TGTGCCAGCAGCTTGAATAGGGGCACTGAAGCTTTCTTT. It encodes CASSLNRGTEAFF.

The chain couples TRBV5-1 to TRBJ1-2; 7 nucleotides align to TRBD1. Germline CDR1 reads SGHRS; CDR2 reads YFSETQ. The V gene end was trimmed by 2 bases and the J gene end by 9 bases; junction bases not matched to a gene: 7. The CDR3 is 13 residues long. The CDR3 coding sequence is TGCGCCAGCAGCTTAACAGGGGATCAGCGCTACACCTTC. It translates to CASSLTGDQRYTF.

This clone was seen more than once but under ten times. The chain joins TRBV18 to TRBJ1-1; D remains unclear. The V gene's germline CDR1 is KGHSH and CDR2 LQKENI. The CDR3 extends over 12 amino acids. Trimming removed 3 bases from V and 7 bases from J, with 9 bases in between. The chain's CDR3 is CASSPSNIEAFF. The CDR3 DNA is TGTGCCAGCTCACCTTCTAATATTGAAGCTTTCTTT.

In DNA form, the CDR3 reads TGCGCCAGCAGACAATTTGAACAGGGGGCTGAGGGCTACACCTTC. Translated, it gives CASRQFEQGAEGYTF. The chain couples TRBV5-1 to TRBJ1-2, with TRBD1 matching over 9 bases. The CDR3 extends over 15 amino acids. V shed 5 bases, J shed 8 bases, and the junction held 13 bases outside the gene matches. Per the germline V gene, CDR1 is SGHRS and CDR2 is YFSETQ.

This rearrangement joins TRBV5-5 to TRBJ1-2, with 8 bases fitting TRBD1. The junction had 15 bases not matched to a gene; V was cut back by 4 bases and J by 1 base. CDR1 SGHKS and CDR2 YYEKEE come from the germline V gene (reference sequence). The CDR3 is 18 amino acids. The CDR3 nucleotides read TGTGCCAGCAGCCCAATATTCCAGGACAGGGTAATTAACTATGGCTACACCTTC. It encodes CASSPIFQDRVINYGYTF.

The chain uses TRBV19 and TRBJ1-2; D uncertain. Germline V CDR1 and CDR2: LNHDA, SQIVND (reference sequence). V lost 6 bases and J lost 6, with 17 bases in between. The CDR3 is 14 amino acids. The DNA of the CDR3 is TGTGCCAGTAGCACCCTTATCCCCCAAGATGGCTACACCTTC. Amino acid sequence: CASSTLIPQDGYTF.

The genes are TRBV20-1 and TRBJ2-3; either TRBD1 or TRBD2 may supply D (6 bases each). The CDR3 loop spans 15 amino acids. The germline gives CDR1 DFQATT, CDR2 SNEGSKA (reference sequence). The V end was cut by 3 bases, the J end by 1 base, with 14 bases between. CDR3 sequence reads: CSASMTGGGTDTQYF. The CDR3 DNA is TGCAGTGCTAGTATGACCGGGGGCGGCACAGATACGCAGTATTTT.

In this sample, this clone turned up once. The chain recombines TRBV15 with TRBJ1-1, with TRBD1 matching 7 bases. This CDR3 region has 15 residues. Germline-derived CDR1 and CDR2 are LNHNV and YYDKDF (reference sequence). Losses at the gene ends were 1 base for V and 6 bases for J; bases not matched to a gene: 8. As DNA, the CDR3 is TGTGCCACCAGCAGAGCGGGACAGACCAACGCTGAAGCTTTCTTT. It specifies CATSRAGQTNAEAFF.

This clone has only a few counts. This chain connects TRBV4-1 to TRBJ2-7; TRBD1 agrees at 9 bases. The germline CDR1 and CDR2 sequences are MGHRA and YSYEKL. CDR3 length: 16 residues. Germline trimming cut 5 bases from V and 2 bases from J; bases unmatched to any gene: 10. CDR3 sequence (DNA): TGCGCCAGCAGCTTGGGAGGGGACAGGGCCACCTACGAGCAGTACTTC. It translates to CASSLGGDRATYEQYF.

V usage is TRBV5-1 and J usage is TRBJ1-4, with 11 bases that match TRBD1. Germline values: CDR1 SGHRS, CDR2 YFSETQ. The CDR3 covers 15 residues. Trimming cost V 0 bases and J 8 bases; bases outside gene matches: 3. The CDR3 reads CASSLEGTGGEKLFF. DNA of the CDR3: TGCGCCAGCAGCTTGGAAGGGACAGGGGGAGAAAAACTGTTTTTT.

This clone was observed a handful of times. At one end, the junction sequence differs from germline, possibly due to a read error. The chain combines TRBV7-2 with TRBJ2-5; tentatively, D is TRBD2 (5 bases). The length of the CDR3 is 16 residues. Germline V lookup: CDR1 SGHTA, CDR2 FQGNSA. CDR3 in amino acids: CASSLAILGVAGTQYF. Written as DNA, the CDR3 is TGTGCCAGCAGCCTAGCTATACTCGGTGTGGCGGGGACCCAGTACTTC. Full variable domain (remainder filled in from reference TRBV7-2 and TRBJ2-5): GAGVSQSPSNKVTEKGKDVELRCDPISGHTALYWYRQSLGQGLEFLIYFQGNSAPDKSGLPSDRFSAERTGGSVSTLTIQRTQQEDSAVYLCASSLAILGVAGTQYFGPGTRLLVL.

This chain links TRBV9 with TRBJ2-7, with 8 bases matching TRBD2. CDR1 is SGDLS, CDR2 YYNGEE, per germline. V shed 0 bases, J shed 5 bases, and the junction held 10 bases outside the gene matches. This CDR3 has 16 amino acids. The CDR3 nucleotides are TGTGCCAGCAGCGTAGGCCTCTCGGGGGGGCTCGACGAGCAGTACTTC. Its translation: CASSVGLSGGLDEQYF.

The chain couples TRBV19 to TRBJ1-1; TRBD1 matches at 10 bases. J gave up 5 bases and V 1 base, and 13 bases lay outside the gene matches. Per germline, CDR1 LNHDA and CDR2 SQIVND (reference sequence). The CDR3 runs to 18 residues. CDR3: CASSIGFVRGQGRTEAFF. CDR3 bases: TGTGCCAGTAGTATAGGTTTTGTTCGGGGACAGGGGAGAACTGAAGCTTTCTTT.

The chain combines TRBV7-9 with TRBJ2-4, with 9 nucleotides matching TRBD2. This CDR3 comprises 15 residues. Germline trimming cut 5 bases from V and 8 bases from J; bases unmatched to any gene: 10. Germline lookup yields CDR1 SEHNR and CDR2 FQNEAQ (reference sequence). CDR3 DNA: TGTGCCAGCAGCACTCCCGGGACTAGCTTTGACATTCAGTACTTC. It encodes CASSTPGTSFDIQYF.

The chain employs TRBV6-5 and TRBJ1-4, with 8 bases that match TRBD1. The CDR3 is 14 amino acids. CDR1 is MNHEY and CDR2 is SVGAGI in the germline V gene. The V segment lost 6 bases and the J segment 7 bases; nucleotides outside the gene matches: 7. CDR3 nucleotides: TGTGCCAGCAGGGTGGACAGGGTTATTGAAAAACTGTTTTTT. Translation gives CASRVDRVIEKLFF.

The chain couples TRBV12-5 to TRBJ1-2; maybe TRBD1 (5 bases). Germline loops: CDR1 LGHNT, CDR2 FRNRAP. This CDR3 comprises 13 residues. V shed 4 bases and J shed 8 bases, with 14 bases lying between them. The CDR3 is CASGYGGRYGYTF. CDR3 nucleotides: TGTGCTAGTGGTTACGGGGGTCGCTACGGCTACACCTTC. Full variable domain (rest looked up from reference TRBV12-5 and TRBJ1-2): DARVTQTPRHKVTEMGQEVTMRCQPILGHNTVFWYRQTMMQGLELLAYFRNRAPLDDSGMPKDRFSAEMPDATLATLKIQPSEPRDSAVYFCASGYGGRYGYTFGSGTRLTVV.

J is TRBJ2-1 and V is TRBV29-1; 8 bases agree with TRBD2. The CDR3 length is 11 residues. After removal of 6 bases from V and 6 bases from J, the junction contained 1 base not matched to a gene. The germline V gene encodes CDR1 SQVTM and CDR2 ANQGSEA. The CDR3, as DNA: TGCAGCGTGGGACTAGTCAATGAGCAGTTCTTC. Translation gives CSVGLVNEQFF.

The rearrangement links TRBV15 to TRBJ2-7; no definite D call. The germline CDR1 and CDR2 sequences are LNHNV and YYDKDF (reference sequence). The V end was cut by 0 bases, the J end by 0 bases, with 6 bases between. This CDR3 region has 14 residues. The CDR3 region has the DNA TGTGCCACCAGCAGAGATCTTACCTCCTACGAGCAGTACTTC. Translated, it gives CATSRDLTSYEQYF.